This TCR beta chain was profiled in a study of blood T cell repertoires in COVID-19. For the study at large: Acute and convalescent COVID-19 samples came from the United States, Italy and Spain.

Germline loops: CDR1 SGHNT, CDR2 YYREEE (reference sequence). There are 17 residues in the CDR3. With 3 bases clipped from V and 5 bases from J, the junction kept 13 bases outside the gene matches. Produced via immunoSEQ multiplex PCR; TCRdb's table is partial and in-frame only. This table has 150,000 to 200,000 clones, roughly 84% appearing once. The source of this sequence is a human donor with acute COVID-19. The donor label of this sample is uncertain. Sequenced sample: PBMCs or T cells enriched from blood (not recorded which). The chain combines TRBV5-4 with TRBJ2-7, with TRBD2 matching 11 bases. The CDR3 coding sequence is TGTGCCAGCAGCTCCGCTAGCGGGGGGAAAACTCGGGACGAGCAGTACTTC. It is translated as CASSSASGGKTRDEQYF.